The 3 T cell receptor beta chains in this list originate from one sample, sequenced in a study of blood T cell repertoires in COVID-19. This table comes from immunoSEQ multiplex PCR, and its TCRdb copy is limited to in-frame clones, with some not included. The sample holds approximately 250,000 clones, approximately 89% seen once. The sequencing sample was made of PBMCs or T cells enriched from blood (not recorded which). The receptors originated from a man in his forties who had been exposed to COVID-19.

This chain connects TRBV2 to TRBJ1-5, with D unresolved. Trimming stripped 3 bases from V and 4 bases from J, with 13 bases between. Germline values: CDR1 SNHLY, CDR2 FYNNEI. This CDR3 region has 15 residues. The CDR3 loop reads CASSEGSSPNQPQHF. The CDR3 DNA sequence: TGTGCCAGCAGTGAGGGCTCTAGCCCAAATCAGCCCCAGCATTTT.

The gene calls are TRBV15 and TRBJ1-2; 10 positions match TRBD1. Germline values: CDR1 LNHNV, CDR2 YYDKDF (reference sequence). The CDR3 has 15 residues. V lost 3 bases, J lost 5 bases, and 6 bases stayed unmatched. This CDR3 is CATSRDDRGPYGYTF. The DNA of the CDR3 is TGTGCCACCAGCAGGGATGACAGGGGGCCTTATGGCTACACCTTC.

The chain uses TRBV19 and TRBJ2-1; 7 bases line up with TRBD1. CDR3 size: 10 residues. The germline V gene encodes CDR1 LNHDA and CDR2 SQIVND (reference sequence). V shed 5 bases and J 15 bases; nucleotides not matched to a gene: 4. The CDR3 sequence: CASSQGVPFF. The CDR3 bases are TGTGCCAGTAGTCAGGGGGTTCCGTTCTTC.